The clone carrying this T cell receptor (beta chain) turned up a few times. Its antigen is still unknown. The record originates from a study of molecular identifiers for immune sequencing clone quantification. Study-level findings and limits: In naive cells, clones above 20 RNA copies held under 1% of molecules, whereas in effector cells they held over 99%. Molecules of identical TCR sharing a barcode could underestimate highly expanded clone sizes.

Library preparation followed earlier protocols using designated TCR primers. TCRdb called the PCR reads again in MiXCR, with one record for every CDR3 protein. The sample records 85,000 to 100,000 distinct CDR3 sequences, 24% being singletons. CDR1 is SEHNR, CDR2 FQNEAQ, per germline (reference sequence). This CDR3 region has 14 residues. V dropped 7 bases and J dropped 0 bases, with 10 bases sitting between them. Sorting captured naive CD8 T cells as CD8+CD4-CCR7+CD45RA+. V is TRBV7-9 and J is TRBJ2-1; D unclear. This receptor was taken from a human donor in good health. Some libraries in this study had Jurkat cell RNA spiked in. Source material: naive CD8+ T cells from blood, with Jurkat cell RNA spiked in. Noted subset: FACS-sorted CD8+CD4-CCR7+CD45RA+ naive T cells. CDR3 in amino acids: CASTDGSSYNEQFF. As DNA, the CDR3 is TGTGCCAGCACGGACGGAAGCTCCTACAATGAGCAGTTCTTC.